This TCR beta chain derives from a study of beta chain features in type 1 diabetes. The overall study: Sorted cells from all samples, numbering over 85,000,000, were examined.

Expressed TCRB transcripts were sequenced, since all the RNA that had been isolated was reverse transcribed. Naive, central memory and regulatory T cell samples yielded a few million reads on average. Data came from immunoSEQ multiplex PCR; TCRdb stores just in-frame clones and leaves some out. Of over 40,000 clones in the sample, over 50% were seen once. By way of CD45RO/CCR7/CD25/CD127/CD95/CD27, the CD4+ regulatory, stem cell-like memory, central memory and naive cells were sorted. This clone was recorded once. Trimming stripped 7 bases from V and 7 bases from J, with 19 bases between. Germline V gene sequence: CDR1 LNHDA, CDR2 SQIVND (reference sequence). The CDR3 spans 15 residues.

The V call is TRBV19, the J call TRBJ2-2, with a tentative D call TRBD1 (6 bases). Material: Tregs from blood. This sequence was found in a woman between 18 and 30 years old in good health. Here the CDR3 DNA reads TGTGCCAGTAAGGTTATTGCAGGGGCTAACGGGGAGCTGTTTTTT. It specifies CASKVIAGANGELFF. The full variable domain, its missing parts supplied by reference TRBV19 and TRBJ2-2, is DGGITQSPKYLFRKEGQNVTLSCEQNLNHDAMYWYRQDPGQGLRLIYYSQIVNDFQKGDIAEGYSVSREKKESFPLTVTSAQKNPTAFYLCASKVIAGANGELFFGEGSRLTVL.